This T cell receptor (beta chain) was sequenced during a study of cytomegalovirus exposure and HLA in healthy donors. Whole-study findings and limits: CMV serostatus was the sole immune exposure information available. Reports showed the classifier diagnosing cytomegalovirus status with high specificity and sensitivity. V- and J-gene trimming in TCR beta was tied to a missense DCLRE1C variant by an analysis performed later. There was a cluster of highly shared sequence variants that was likely a sequencing artifact.

Concerning this clone: What it binds is unknown.

Germline CDR1 is GTSNPN and CDR2 is SVGIG (reference sequence). The CDR3 contains 12 residues. Primers for the PCR totalled 60 Vbeta and 13 Jbeta. Method: immunoSEQ multiplex PCR; TCRdb's copy keeps in-frame clones and lacks some. Of 200,000 or so clones detected, about 90% appear once; the ten largest clones hold 0.2% to 0.3%. This TCR derives from a girl under three years old in good health and CMV-seronegative. The chain employs TRBV30 and TRBJ2-3, with D possibly matching TRBD1 (6 bases). The specimen was PBMCs. As DNA, the CDR3 is TGTGCTGGCGGACAGACCCCAGATACGCAGTATTTT. Amino acids: CAGGQTPDTQYF.